A selection of T cell receptor beta chains follows, all from one sample in a study of brain T cells in children with intractable seizures. Assay used: immunoSEQ multiplex PCR; TCRdb lists only in-frame clones, some missing. The sample lists 340,000 or so clones; about 93% were seen once. The sample consisted of peripheral blood, taken approximately 5 months after surgery. The source is a boy younger than two with tuberous sclerosis and intractable seizures. Both conserved end residues are part of each CDR3. The order of the fields is D gene, J gene, clone size, V gene, CDR3 DNA, CDR3 protein. The D gene is left open where the match is weak. Where a row states a size, it is once, few, many or the class of an expanded clone; other rows omit it.

>.|TRBJ1-1|.|TRBV7-9
TGTGCCAGCAGCCACTTGGGAGTGAACACTGAAGCTTTCTTT
CASSHLGVNTEAFF
>TRBD2|TRBJ2-4|.|TRBV27
TGTGCCAGCAGTCTAGCGGGGAAAAACATTCAGTACTTC
CASSLAGKNIQYF
>.|TRBJ2-1|.|TRBV7-8
TGTGCCAGCAGCTTAGTCAACAGGGTATCGGGCAATGAGCAGTTCTTC
CASSLVNRVSGNEQFF
>.|TRBJ1-1|.|TRBV6-5
TGTGCCAGCAGCCCCTCAGGGGACACTGAAGCTTTCTTT
CASSPSGDTEAFF
>.|TRBJ2-5|.|TRBV13
TGTGCCAGCAGCGGACCCCGGGACAACCAAGAGACCCAGTACTTC
CASSGPRDNQETQYF
>TRBD2|TRBJ2-5|once|TRBV24-1
TGTGCCACCAGTGATCCGACTAGCGGGGGGAAAGAGACCCAGTACTTC
CATSDPTSGGKETQYF
>TRBD1|TRBJ1-5|.|TRBV5-1
TGCGCCAGCAGCTTGACAGGGGGCAGCAATCAGCCCCAGCATTTT
CASSLTGGSNQPQHF
>.|TRBJ1-5|.|TRBV6-1
TGTGCCAGCAGTGAACTAAAAGGGAGCAATCAGCCCCAGCATTTT
CASSELKGSNQPQHF
>TRBD1|TRBJ2-1|once|TRBV7-3
TGTGCCAGCAGGGGGACAGCCTACAATGAGCAGTTCTTC
CASRGTAYNEQFF
>.|TRBJ1-2|.|TRBV20-1
TGCAGTGCTAGTCGGGGGCAGTATGGCTACACCTTC
CSASRGQYGYTF
>.|TRBJ1-2|.|TRBV7-8
TGTGCCAGCAGCTTAGTATTGGCAGCGGCATCTAACTATGGCTACACCTTC
CASSLVLAAASNYGYTF
>.|TRBJ2-5|.|TRBV20-1
TGCAGTGCTAGGGGGAAGTGGACCCAGTACTTC
CSARGKWTQYF
>.|TRBJ1-1|.|TRBV11-2
TGTGCCAGCAGGCAACAACAGGGAAGCACTGAAGCTTTCTTT
CASRQQQGSTEAFF
>.|TRBJ1-1|.|TRBV7-9
TGTGCCAGCAGCTTGGGCAGGGCCTCTGAAGCTTTCTTT
CASSLGRASEAFF
>.|TRBJ2-7|.|TRBV30
TGTGCCTGGAGTTCGGGGACCCAAGCTGCCGAGCAGTACTTC
CAWSSGTQAAEQYF
>TRBD2|TRBJ2-2|.|TRBV7-2
TGTGCCAGCAGCCCGGGGGGGCAACTCACCGGGGAGCTGTTTTTT
CASSPGGQLTGELFF
>.|TRBJ1-2|.|TRBV7-8
TGTGCCAGCAGCTTAGTCCGGGGGGCAAACGTTTATGGCTACACCTTC
CASSLVRGANVYGYTF
>TRBD2|TRBJ2-1|.|TRBV7-6
TGTGCCAGCAGCTTAGTAGCGGGGGGGCCGGTAAATGAGCAGTTCTTC
CASSLVAGGPVNEQFF
>.|TRBJ2-7|.|TRBV7-9
TGTGCCAGCAGCCATGTAGGGCCCAACTACGAGCAGTACTTC
CASSHVGPNYEQYF
>.|TRBJ2-7|.|TRBV5-6
TGTGCCAGCAGCTTGCTTCCTAGCTTCTATTCCTACGAGCAGTACTTC
CASSLLPSFYSYEQYF
>TRBD2|TRBJ2-1|.|TRBV4-1
TGCGCCAGCAGCCAAGATCTAGGTGCTAGCGGGAACAATGAGCAGTTCTTC
CASSQDLGASGNNEQFF
>.|TRBJ2-1|.|TRBV30
TGTGCCTGGAGTGTAGCGGCCTACAATGAGCAGTTCTTC
CAWSVAAYNEQFF
>.|TRBJ1-5|.|TRBV1
TGCACCAGCAGCGACACAGATAGCAATCAGCCCCAGCATTTT
CTSSDTDSNQPQHF
>.|TRBJ1-2|once|TRBV27
TGTGCCACCAGGGGCGGCGTCGGGTATGGCTACACCTTC
CATRGGVGYGYTF
>TRBD1|TRBJ1-1|.|TRBV29-1
TGCAGCGTTCGTACCAGCGGACAGGGAAAAGAAGCTTTCTTT
CSVRTSGQGKEAFF
>.|TRBJ2-2|once|TRBV5-8
TGTGCCAGCAGCCTGGGACGGGCGAGGGTCGGGGAGCTGTTTTTT
CASSLGRARVGELFF
>TRBD1|TRBJ2-1|.|TRBV12-3/TRBV12-4
TGTGCCAGCAGGCCGGGACAGGGCAATGAGCAGTTCTTC
CASRPGQGNEQFF
>.|TRBJ2-7|.|TRBV3-1/TRBV3-2
TGTGCCAGCAGCCAGGTTGTTAGCGGCTCCTACGAGCAGTACTTC
CASSQVVSGSYEQYF
>TRBD1|TRBJ1-2|.|TRBV11-3
TGTGCCAGCAGCTATGGCGGGACAGGTTCTAACTATGGCTACACCTTC
CASSYGGTGSNYGYTF
>.|TRBJ1-4|once|TRBV19
TGTGCCAGTAGTACGATAGACGGGCTCTTTAATGAAAAACTGTTTTTT
CASSTIDGLFNEKLFF
>.|TRBJ2-5|.|TRBV5-6
TGTGCCAGCAGCCGTAGCGCGAAGACCCAGTACTTC
CASSRSAKTQYF
>.|TRBJ1-1|once|TRBV10-1
TGCGCCAGCAAATTCTCCGGGACCCCCAAAGGGGTTAGGCACACTGAAGCTTTCTTT
CASKFSGTPKGVRHTEAFF
>TRBD2|TRBJ2-7|.|TRBV4-2
TGTGCCAGCAGCCAAGTCAAGATGGCGGGAGGGCCCCAGGAGCAGTACTTC
CASSQVKMAGGPQEQYF
>TRBD1|TRBJ2-7|once|TRBV30
TGTGCCTGGAGTCCTGACAGGGGTGGCTACGAGCAGTACTTC
CAWSPDRGGYEQYF
>.|TRBJ1-1|.|TRBV4-1
TGCGCCAGCAGCCAAGACCCTCGGCTACGGGGGAACACTGAAGCTTTCTTT
CASSQDPRLRGNTEAFF
>.|TRBJ2-7|.|TRBV16
TGTGCCAGCAGCGTACAGGACAGAATCTACGAGCAGTACTTC
CASSVQDRIYEQYF
>.|TRBJ1-3|.|TRBV5-6
TGTGCCAGCAGCGGGCGTGGGGCCTCTGGAAACACCATATATTTT
CASSGRGASGNTIYF
>TRBD1|TRBJ2-7|.|TRBV24-1
TGTGCCACCCAAGACAGGGTGGATTCGTACGAGCAGTACTTC
CATQDRVDSYEQYF
>TRBD2|TRBJ2-7|once|TRBV10-1
TGCGCCAGCAGGTCCGGGACTAGCGGCTCCTACGAGCAGTACTTC
CASRSGTSGSYEQYF
>TRBD2|TRBJ2-7|many|TRBV3-1/TRBV3-2
TGTGCCAGCAGCCAAGATCTAGCGGGAGGGTACGAGCAGTACTTC
CASSQDLAGGYEQYF
>.|TRBJ2-5|.|TRBV4-1
TGCGCCAGCAGCCTCAAAACCGGGACGGTAGTGCCAGAGACCCAGTACTTC
CASSLKTGTVVPETQYF
>.|TRBJ1-5|.|TRBV19
TGTGCCAGTAGTATCCCCGAACACAGGACTTATAGCAATCAGCCCCAGCATTTT
CASSIPEHRTYSNQPQHF
>.|TRBJ2-1|.|TRBV19
TGTGCCAGTAGTAGCACACTGGGGGCGGGAAATGAGCAGTTCTTC
CASSSTLGAGNEQFF
>.|TRBJ1-2|.|TRBV20-1
TGCAGTGCGAGCCGTCCCTATGGCTACACCTTC
CSASRPYGYTF
>TRBD1|TRBJ2-1|.|TRBV30
TGTGCCTGGATACTGACAGGGGAGAGGTCCTACAATGAGCAGTTCTTC
CAWILTGERSYNEQFF
>.|TRBJ2-3|.|TRBV7-8
TGTGCCAGCAGCTTAGCTCACGCGGCACTTAGCACAGATACGCAGTATTTT
CASSLAHAALSTDTQYF
>.|TRBJ2-7|.|TRBV7-9
TGTGCCAGCAGCTCACGGGCGGGACTCCCGAGCTCCTACGAGCAGTACTTC
CASSSRAGLPSSYEQYF
>TRBD1|TRBJ1-1|.|TRBV7-8
TGTGCCAGCAGCCTTCGTCCGGGACAGGGATTTAGGAACACTGAAGCTTTCTTT
CASSLRPGQGFRNTEAFF
>TRBD1|TRBJ2-7|once|TRBV9
TGTGCCAGCAGCGTATCGACAGGGGAAACCTACGAGCAGTACTTC
CASSVSTGETYEQYF
>TRBD1|TRBJ2-5|.|TRBV5-1
TGCGCCAGCAGCCGTCGGACAGGGGAAGAGACCCAGTACTTC
CASSRRTGEETQYF